The 15 T cell receptor beta chains presented below share a single source sample, sequenced in a study of T cell responses to AZD1222 COVID-19 vaccine. TCRdb's table, derived via immunoSEQ multiplex PCR, lists solely in-frame clones and lacks some. The sample has tens of thousands of clones; approximately 81% are singletons. Sequences were derived from peripheral blood, sampled on day 0 of AZD1222 vaccination. These receptor sequences come from an adult in good health.

The chain is built from TRBV28 and TRBJ1-1; perhaps TRBD1 as D (6 bases). This CDR3 spans 12 amino acids. Germline CDR1 and CDR2: MDHEN and SYDVKM. V lost 4 bases and J lost 7, with 10 bases in between. CDR3: CASSWGAGEAFF. CDR3 in DNA: TGTGCCAGCAGTTGGGGGGCAGGTGAAGCTTTCTTT.

This clone has only a few counts. The chain carries TRBV27 and TRBJ1-5, with 9 nucleotides matching TRBD1. Germline lookup yields CDR1 MNHEY and CDR2 SMNVEV (reference sequence). The CDR3 sequence is 16 residues long. V was clipped by 6 bases and J by 4 bases; unmatched bases: 10. For the CDR3, the DNA is TGTGCCAGCAGGCAAGGGACAGGGTCGAGAAATCAGCCCCAGCATTTT. This sequence encodes CASRQGTGSRNQPQHF.

To note about this clone: Mismatch with germline at one junction end may stem from a read error. The chain employs TRBV29-1 and TRBJ2-5; no clear D gene. This CDR3 is 10 amino acids long. Germline V gives CDR1 SQVTM, CDR2 ANQGSEA. CDR3 protein: CSVEIETRYF. The CDR3 DNA reads as TGCAGCGTTGAAATCGAGACCCGGTACTTC.

The rearrangement uses TRBV5-1 and TRBJ2-5; TRBD2 aligns across 12 bases. CDR1 SGHRS and CDR2 YFSETQ come from the germline V gene. The CDR3 is 15 residues long. Germline trimming cut 6 bases from V and 0 bases from J; bases unmatched to any gene: 3. This chain's CDR3 is CASTTSGGYQETQYF. The CDR3, as DNA: TGCGCCAGCACCACTAGCGGGGGGTACCAAGAGACCCAGTACTTC.

This chain uses TRBV29-1 with TRBJ2-5; either TRBD1 or TRBD2 may fit D (7 bases each). The germline V gene encodes CDR1 SQVTM and CDR2 ANQGSEA. The CDR3 contains 17 residues. V lost 5 bases and J lost 5, with 27 bases in between. The CDR3 loop reads CSVIGEGSLRGQETQYF. Written as DNA, the CDR3 is TGCAGCGTTATCGGGGAGGGATCCCTAAGGGGGCAGGAGACCCAGTACTTC.

This clone was picked up a small number of times. The genes are TRBV14 and TRBJ1-3; 10 bases line up with TRBD1. The V segment lost 2 bases and the J segment 3 bases; nucleotides outside the gene matches: 7. CDR1 is SGHDN and CDR2 is FVKESK in the germline V gene. CDR3 length equals 17 residues. CDR3 sequence reads: CASSQSPGTGVGNTIYF. DNA of the CDR3: TGTGCCAGCAGCCAATCACCGGGGACAGGGGTTGGAAACACCATATATTTT.

The rearrangement links TRBV28 to TRBJ1-2; 8 positions agree with TRBD1. CDR1 and CDR2 (germline): MDHEN, SYDVKM. V lost 6 bases to trimming and J lost 2 bases; unmatched junction nucleotides: 5. The CDR3 contains 14 residues. The CDR3 DNA reads as TGTGCCAGCAGCTCGGACAGGGTGAACTATGGCTACACCTTC. This sequence encodes CASSSDRVNYGYTF.

This clone has only one observation. V usage is TRBV11-2 and J usage is TRBJ2-3; D is unclear. There are 14 residues in the CDR3. V gave up 1 base and J gave up 7 bases, with 12 bases separating them. Looked up from germline, CDR1 is SGHAT and CDR2 is FQNNGV. This chain's CDR3 is CASSLGDTDYTQYF. The CDR3 region has the DNA TGTGCCAGCAGCTTAGGGGATACAGATTATACGCAGTATTTT.

This rearrangement joins TRBV3-1 (or the pseudogene TRBV3-2) to TRBJ2-3; tentatively, D is TRBD1 (5 bases). The germline V gene has CDR1 LGHDT and CDR2 YNNKEL (reference sequence). This CDR3 contains 16 residues. V gave up 4 bases and J gave up 0 bases, with 14 bases separating them. CDR3 coding DNA: TGTGCCAGCAGCCGGGGCAGTTTCCCTAGCACAGATACGCAGTATTTT. Translation: CASSRGSFPSTDTQYF.

The chain carries TRBV10-3 and TRBJ1-1; the match to TRBD1 covers 7 bases. Germline V gives CDR1 ENHRY, CDR2 SYGVKD. The CDR3 sequence is 14 residues long. After removal of 6 bases from V and 0 bases from J, the junction contained 4 bases not matched to a gene. The CDR3 region is CAIREDRMNTEAFF. The CDR3 DNA sequence: TGTGCCATCAGGGAGGACAGGATGAACACTGAAGCTTTCTTT.

The chain couples TRBV19 to TRBJ1-1; D is undetermined. The V and J ends lost 5 bases and 0 bases respectively, with 7 bases between them. The CDR3 runs 13 residues. Per the germline V gene, CDR1 is LNHDA and CDR2 is SQIVND (reference sequence). The CDR3 DNA is TGTGCCAGTAGTGACGGATTGAACACTGAAGCTTTCTTT. This gives the protein CASSDGLNTEAFF.

The V gene is TRBV5-1, the J gene TRBJ1-4; the D gene is possibly TRBD1 (5 bases). The CDR3 covers 15 residues. Between the trimmed V and J ends, which lost 2 bases and 0 bases, there was a span of 8 bases. CDR1 SGHRS and CDR2 YFSETQ come from the germline V gene. CDR3 nucleotides: TGCGCCAGCAGCTTCCGGGGCGCAACTAATGAAAAACTGTTTTTT. Translating gives CASSFRGATNEKLFF.

The chain carries TRBV7-2 and TRBJ1-2; the D gene is possibly TRBD1 (6 bases). The V gene's germline CDR1 is SGHTA and CDR2 FQGNSA. Trimming removed 2 bases from V and 4 bases from J, with 11 bases in between. This CDR3 has 14 amino acids. The CDR3 bases are TGTGCCAGCAGCTTAAAGGACAGTATCTATGGCTACACCTTC. It yields the protein CASSLKDSIYGYTF.

In this sample, this clone turned up once. V usage is TRBV7-2 and J usage is TRBJ1-5; possibly TRBD1 for D (5 bases). V was pared by 5 bases and J by 3 bases, with 14 bases between. Germline V CDR1 and CDR2: SGHTA, FQGNSA. The CDR3 runs 15 residues. CDR3 nucleotides: TGTGCCAGCAGCGGGCCGGGGGGTCCCAATCAGCCCCAGCATTTT. It codes for CASSGPGGPNQPQHF.

This clone was observed a single time. The rearrangement links TRBV28 to TRBJ1-6; possibly TRBD1 for D (5 bases). The germline CDR1 and CDR2 sequences are MDHEN and SYDVKM. The CDR3 is made up of 16 amino acids. The ends were cut back, 0 bases at V and 5 bases at J, with 11 bases in the middle. This CDR3 is CASSLWPGVDNSPLHF. The DNA of the CDR3 is TGTGCCAGCAGTTTATGGCCGGGGGTCGATAATTCACCCCTCCACTTT.